This T cell receptor (beta chain) was sequenced for a study of T-cell reconstitution after alpha-beta-depleted transplantation in children. General study findings and limits: There were reportedly several hundred expanded graft clones from which alpha-beta T cells came about two months after transplant. A year post-transplant, T-cell counts and diversity derived mostly from newly produced T cells.

To note about this clonotype: What it binds is unknown.

CDR3 length: 15 amino acids. Trimming removed 3 bases from V and 3 bases from J, with 17 bases in between. The V gene's germline CDR1 is DFQATT and CDR2 SNEGSKA (reference sequence). Library preparation (for TCRbeta) was performed with unique molecular identifiers. TCRdb re-derived calls from the PCR reads in MiXCR, one entry per CDR3 protein. Here the sample spans 250,000 to 300,000 distinct CDR3 sequences, around a tenth being singletons. This clonotype was obtained from a boy less than two years old with acute myeloid leukemia, due to receive a stem cell transplant. The chain recombines TRBV20-1 with TRBJ1-1; D gene uncertain. Sequencing used PBMCs, obtained before TCRalphabeta/CD19-depleted stem cell transplant. The CDR3 region has the DNA TGCAGTGCTAGCCCGATTTCGAGTACTTACACTGAAGCTTTCTTT. Its protein product is CSASPISSTYTEAFF.